Listed here is a single T cell receptor (beta chain). These data are taken from a study of blood T cell repertoires in COVID-19. Only in-frame clones appear in the TCRdb table, and some are missing; sequencing was by immunoSEQ multiplex PCR. The profile shows under 90,000 clones, 75% to 90% of them singletons. This CDR3 is 15 amino acids long. Trimming pared 8 bases from V and 0 bases from J, leaving 16 bases between. The germline V gene has CDR1 MNHEY and CDR2 SVGAGI. This receptor was obtained from a woman aged 80 or over with active or convalescent COVID-19. The specimen was peripheral blood. The rearrangement links TRBV6-5 to TRBJ1-1, with a weak D call TRBD1 (5 bases). The chain's CDR3 is CASCPGGTVNTEAFF. In nucleotides, the CDR3 is TGTGCCAGCTGCCCGGGCGGGACGGTGAACACTGAAGCTTTCTTT.